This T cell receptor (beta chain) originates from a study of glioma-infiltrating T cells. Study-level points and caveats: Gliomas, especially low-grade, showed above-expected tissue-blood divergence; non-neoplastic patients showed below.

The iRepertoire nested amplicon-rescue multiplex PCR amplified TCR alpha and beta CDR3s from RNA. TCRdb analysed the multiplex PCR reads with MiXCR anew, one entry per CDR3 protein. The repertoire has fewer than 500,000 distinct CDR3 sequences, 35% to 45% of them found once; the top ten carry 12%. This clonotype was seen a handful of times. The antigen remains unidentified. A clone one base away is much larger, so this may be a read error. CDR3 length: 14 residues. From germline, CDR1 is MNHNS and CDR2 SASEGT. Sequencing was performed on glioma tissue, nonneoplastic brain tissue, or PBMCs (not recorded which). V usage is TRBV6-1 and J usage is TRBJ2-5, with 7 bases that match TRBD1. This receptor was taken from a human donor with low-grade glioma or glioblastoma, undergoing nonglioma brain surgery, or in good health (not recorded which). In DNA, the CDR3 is TGTGCCAGCAGATCGGACAGGACCCAAGAGACCCATTACTTC. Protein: CASRSDRTQETHYF.